Sequencing of this T cell receptor (beta chain) was carried out in a study of CD8+ T cells in alopecia areata. Study overall: Those treated were given oral tofacitinib at 5 to 10 mg twice daily.

Once RNA had been extracted, it was reverse transcribed into cDNA to act as the sequencing template. The table came from immunoSEQ multiplex PCR; TCRdb's copy has only in-frame clones and leaves some out. This sample has 140,000 to 150,000 clones, with about 60% found just once. Findings of the study overall: An increase in clonality over normal scalp was evident in lesional scalp, especially alopecia totalis/universalis.

Lesional scalp punch biopsies and peripheral blood were collected from alopecia areata patients. A word on this clone: Antigen specificity is unknown.

The CDR3 loop spans 15 amino acids. V was shortened by 4 bases and J by 4 bases, with 12 bases between the two germline ends. CDR1 and CDR2 (germline): SGHDT, YYEEEE. The receptor was isolated from a human donor with alopecia areata. Here the sequenced sample was CD4+ T cells sorted from blood, taken at week 0. J is TRBJ2-6 and V is TRBV5-6; D may be TRBD1 or TRBD2 (5 bases each). The CDR3 DNA reads as TGTGCCAGCAGCCCTGGGACGGCCGGGGCCAACGTCCTGACTTTC. Amino acids: CASSPGTAGANVLTF.